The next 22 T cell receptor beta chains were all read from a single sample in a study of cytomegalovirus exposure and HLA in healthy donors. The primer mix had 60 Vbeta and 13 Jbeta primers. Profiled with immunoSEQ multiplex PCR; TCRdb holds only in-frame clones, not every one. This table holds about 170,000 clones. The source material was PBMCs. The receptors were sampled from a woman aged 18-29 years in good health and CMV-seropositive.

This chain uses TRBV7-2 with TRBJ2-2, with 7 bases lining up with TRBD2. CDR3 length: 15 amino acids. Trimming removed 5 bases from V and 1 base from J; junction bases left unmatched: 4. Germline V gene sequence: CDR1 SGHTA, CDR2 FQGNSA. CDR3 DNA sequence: TGTGCCAGCAGCGGAAGCGGGATGAACACCGGGGAGCTGTTTTTT. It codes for CASSGSGMNTGELFF.

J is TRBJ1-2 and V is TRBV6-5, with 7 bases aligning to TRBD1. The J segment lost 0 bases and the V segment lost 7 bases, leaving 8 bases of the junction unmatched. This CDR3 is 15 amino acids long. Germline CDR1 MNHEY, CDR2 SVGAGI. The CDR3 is CASKGTALANYGYTF. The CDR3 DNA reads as TGTGCCAGCAAGGGGACAGCGTTAGCTAACTATGGCTACACCTTC.

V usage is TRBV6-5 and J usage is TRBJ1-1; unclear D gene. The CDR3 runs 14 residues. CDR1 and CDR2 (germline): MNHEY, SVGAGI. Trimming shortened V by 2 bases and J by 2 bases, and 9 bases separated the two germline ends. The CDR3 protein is CASSYTEINTEAFF. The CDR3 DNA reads TGTGCCAGCAGTTACACAGAGATTAACACTGAAGCTTTCTTT.

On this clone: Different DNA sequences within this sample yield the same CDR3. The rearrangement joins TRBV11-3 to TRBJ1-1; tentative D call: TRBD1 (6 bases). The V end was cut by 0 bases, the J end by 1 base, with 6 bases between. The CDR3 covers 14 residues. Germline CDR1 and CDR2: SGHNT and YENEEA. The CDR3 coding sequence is TGTGCCAGCAGCTTAGAAGGGGGGAACACTGAAGCTTTCTTT. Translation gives CASSLEGGNTEAFF.

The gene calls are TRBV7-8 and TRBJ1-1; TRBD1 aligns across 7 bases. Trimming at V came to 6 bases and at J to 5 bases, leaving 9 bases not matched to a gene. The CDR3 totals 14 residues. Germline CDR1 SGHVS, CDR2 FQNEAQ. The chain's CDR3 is CASRRNPGGTEAFF. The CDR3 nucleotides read TGTGCCAGCAGACGAAACCCAGGGGGGACTGAAGCTTTCTTT.

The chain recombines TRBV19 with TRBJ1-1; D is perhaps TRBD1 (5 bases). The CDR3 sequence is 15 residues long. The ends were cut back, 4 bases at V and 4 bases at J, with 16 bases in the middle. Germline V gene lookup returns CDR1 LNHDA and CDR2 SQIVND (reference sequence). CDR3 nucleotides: TGTGCCAGTAGTAGCCTTCTAGGGGCAGTCACTGAAGCTTTCTTT. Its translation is CASSSLLGAVTEAFF. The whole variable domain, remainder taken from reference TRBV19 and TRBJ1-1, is DGGITQSPKYLFRKEGQNVTLSCEQNLNHDAMYWYRQDPGQGLRLIYYSQIVNDFQKGDIAEGYSVSREKKESFPLTVTSAQKNPTAFYLCASSSLLGAVTEAFFGQGTRLTVV.

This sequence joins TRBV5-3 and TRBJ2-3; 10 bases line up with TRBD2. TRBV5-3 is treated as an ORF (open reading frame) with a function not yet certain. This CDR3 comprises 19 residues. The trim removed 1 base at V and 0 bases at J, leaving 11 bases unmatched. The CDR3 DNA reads TGTGCCAGAAGCTTGCAGGGACTAGCGCCACCTTCTAGCACAGATACGCAGTATTTT. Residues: CARSLQGLAPPSSTDTQYF.

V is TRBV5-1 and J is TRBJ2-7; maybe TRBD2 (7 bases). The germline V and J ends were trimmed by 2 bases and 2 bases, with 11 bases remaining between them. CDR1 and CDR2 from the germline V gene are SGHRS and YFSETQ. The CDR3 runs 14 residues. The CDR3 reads CASSFGGLAYEQYF. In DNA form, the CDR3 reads TGCGCCAGCAGCTTCGGGGGGCTGGCCTACGAGCAGTACTTC.

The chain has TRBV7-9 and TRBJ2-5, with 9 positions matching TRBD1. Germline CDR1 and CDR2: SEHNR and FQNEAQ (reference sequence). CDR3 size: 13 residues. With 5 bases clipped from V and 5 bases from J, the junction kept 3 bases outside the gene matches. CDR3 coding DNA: TGTGCCAGCAGCCGGGACAGGGACGAGACCCAGTACTTC. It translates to CASSRDRDETQYF.

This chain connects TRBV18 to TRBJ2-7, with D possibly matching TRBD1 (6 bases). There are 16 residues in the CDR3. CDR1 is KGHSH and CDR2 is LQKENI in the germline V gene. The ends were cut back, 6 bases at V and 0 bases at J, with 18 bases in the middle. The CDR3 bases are TGTGCCAGCTCCCCCCGCGGACAGTCGAGCTCCTACGAGCAGTACTTC. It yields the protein CASSPRGQSSSYEQYF.

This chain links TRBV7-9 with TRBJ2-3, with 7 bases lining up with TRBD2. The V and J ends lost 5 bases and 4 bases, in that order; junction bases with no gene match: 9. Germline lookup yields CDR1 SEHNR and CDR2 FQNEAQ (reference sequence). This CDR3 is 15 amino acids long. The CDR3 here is CASSLRRAGADTQYF. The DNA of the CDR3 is TGTGCCAGCAGCCTTCGGCGGGCGGGAGCAGATACGCAGTATTTT.

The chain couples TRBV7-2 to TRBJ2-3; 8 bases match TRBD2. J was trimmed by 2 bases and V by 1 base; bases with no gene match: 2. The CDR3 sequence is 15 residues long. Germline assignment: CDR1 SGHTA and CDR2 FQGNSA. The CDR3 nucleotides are TGTGCCAGCAGCTTAGTTAGCGGGGACACAGATACGCAGTATTTT. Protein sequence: CASSLVSGDTDTQYF.

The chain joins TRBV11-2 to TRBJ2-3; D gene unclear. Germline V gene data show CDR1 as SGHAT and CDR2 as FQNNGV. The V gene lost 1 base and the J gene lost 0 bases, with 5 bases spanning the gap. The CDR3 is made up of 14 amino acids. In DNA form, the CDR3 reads TGTGCCAGCAGCTTAGGTCTTAGCACAGATACGCAGTATTTT. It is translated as CASSLGLSTDTQYF.

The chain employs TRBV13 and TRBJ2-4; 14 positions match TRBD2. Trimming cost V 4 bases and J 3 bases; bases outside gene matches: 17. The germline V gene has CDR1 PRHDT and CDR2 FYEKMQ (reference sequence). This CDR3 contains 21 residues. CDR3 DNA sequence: TGTGCCAGCAGCTCGAGCTCTCGACTAGCGGGAGGGCCGAATGGCAAAAACATTCAGTACTTC. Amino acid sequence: CASSSSSRLAGGPNGKNIQYF.

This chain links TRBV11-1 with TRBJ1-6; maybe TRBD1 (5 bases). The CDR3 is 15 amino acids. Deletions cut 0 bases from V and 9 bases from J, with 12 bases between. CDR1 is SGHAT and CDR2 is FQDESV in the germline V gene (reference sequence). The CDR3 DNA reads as TGTGCCAGCAGCTTAGCGGGCAGCGGGGGTTCACCCCTCCACTTT. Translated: CASSLAGSGGSPLHF. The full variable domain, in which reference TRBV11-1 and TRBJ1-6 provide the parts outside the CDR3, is EAEVAQSPRYKITEKSQAVAFWCDPISGHATLYWYRQILGQGPELLVQFQDESVVDDSQLPKDRFSAERLKGVDSTLKIQPAELGDSAMYLCASSLAGSGGSPLHFGNGTRLTVT.

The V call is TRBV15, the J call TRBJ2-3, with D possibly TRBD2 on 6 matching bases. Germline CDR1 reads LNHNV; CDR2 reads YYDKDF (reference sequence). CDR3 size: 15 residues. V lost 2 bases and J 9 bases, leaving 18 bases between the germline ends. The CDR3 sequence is CATSRNSQAGSTQYF. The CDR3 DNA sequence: TGTGCCACCAGCAGAAACTCGCAGGCGGGGTCGACGCAGTATTTT. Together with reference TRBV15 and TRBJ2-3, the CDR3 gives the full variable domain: DAMVIQNPRYQVTQFGKPVTLSCSQTLNHNVMYWYQQKSSQAPKLLFHYYDKDFNNEADTPDNFQSRRPNTSFCFLDIRSPGLGDTAMYLCATSRNSQAGSTQYFGPGTRLTVL.

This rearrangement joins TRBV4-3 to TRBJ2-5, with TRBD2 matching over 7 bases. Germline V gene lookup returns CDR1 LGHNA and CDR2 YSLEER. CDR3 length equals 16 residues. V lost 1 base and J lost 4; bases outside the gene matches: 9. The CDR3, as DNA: TGCGCCAGCAGCCAAGTATTAGGAGGGAGGGGAGAGACCCAGTACTTC. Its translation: CASSQVLGGRGETQYF.

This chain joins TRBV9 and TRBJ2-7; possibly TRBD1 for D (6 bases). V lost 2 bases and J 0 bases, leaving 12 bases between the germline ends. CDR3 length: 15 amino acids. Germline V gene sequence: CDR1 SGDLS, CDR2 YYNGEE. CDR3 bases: TGTGCCAGCAGCGTGGGGGCCGGCAGCTCCTACGAGCAGTACTTC. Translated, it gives CASSVGAGSSYEQYF. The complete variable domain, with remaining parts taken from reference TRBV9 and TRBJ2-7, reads DSGVTQTPKHLITATGQRVTLRCSPRSGDLSVYWYQQSLDQGLQFLIQYYNGEERAKGNILERFSAQQFPDLHSELNLSSLELGDSALYFCASSVGAGSSYEQYFGPGTRLTVT.

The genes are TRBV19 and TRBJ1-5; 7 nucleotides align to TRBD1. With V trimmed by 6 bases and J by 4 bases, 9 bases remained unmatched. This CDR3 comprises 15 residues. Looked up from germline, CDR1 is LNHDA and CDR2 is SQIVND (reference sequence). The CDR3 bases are TGTGCCAGTAGCGCCGGCGGGACAGTTAATCAGCCCCAGCATTTT. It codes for CASSAGGTVNQPQHF.

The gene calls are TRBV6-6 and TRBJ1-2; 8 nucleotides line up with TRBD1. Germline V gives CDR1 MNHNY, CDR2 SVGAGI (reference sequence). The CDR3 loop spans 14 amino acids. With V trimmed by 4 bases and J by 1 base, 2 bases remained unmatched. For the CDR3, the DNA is TGTGCCAGCAGTTTCGACAGGGGTAACTATGGCTACACCTTC. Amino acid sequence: CASSFDRGNYGYTF.

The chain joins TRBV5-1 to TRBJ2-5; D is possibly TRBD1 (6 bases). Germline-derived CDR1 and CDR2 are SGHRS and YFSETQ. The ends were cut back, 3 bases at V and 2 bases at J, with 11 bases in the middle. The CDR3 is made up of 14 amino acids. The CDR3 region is CASSSGQIQETQYF. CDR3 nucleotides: TGCGCCAGCAGCTCTGGACAGATACAAGAGACCCAGTACTTC.

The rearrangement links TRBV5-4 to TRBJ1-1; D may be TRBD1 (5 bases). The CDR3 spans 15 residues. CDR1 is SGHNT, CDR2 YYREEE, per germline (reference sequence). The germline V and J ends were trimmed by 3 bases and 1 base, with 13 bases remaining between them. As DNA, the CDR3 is TGTGCCAGCAGCTCGGGGGTTGGGACGAACACTGAAGCTTTCTTT. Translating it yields CASSSGVGTNTEAFF. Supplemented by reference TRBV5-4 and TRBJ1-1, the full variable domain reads ETGVTQSPTHLIKTRGQQVTLRCSSQSGHNTVSWYQQALGQGPQFIFQYYREEENGRGNFPPRFSGLQFPNYSSELNVNALELDDSALYLCASSSGVGTNTEAFFGQGTRLTVV.